This T cell receptor (beta chain) was found in a study of T cell responses to AZD1222 COVID-19 vaccine. CDR1 LNHDA and CDR2 SQIVND come from the germline V gene (reference sequence). The CDR3 runs 15 residues. Trimming removed 0 bases at V and 1 base at J, with 9 bases between. Sequenced by immunoSEQ multiplex PCR; TCRdb stores in-frame clones only, minus some. The data contain 100,000 to 150,000 clones, 90% of them singletons. Overall study findings and caveats: Seropositive AZD1222 recipients at baseline numbered only five or six.

Comments on this clone: Its specificity is not known.

The TCR was taken from an adult in good health. The sample here was peripheral blood, taken on day 0 of MenACWY control vaccination. This rearrangement joins TRBV19 to TRBJ2-5, with D unresolved. Written as DNA, the CDR3 is TGTGCCAGTAGTATAGACGGCACCCTCCAAGAGACCCAGTACTTC. As protein: CASSIDGTLQETQYF.